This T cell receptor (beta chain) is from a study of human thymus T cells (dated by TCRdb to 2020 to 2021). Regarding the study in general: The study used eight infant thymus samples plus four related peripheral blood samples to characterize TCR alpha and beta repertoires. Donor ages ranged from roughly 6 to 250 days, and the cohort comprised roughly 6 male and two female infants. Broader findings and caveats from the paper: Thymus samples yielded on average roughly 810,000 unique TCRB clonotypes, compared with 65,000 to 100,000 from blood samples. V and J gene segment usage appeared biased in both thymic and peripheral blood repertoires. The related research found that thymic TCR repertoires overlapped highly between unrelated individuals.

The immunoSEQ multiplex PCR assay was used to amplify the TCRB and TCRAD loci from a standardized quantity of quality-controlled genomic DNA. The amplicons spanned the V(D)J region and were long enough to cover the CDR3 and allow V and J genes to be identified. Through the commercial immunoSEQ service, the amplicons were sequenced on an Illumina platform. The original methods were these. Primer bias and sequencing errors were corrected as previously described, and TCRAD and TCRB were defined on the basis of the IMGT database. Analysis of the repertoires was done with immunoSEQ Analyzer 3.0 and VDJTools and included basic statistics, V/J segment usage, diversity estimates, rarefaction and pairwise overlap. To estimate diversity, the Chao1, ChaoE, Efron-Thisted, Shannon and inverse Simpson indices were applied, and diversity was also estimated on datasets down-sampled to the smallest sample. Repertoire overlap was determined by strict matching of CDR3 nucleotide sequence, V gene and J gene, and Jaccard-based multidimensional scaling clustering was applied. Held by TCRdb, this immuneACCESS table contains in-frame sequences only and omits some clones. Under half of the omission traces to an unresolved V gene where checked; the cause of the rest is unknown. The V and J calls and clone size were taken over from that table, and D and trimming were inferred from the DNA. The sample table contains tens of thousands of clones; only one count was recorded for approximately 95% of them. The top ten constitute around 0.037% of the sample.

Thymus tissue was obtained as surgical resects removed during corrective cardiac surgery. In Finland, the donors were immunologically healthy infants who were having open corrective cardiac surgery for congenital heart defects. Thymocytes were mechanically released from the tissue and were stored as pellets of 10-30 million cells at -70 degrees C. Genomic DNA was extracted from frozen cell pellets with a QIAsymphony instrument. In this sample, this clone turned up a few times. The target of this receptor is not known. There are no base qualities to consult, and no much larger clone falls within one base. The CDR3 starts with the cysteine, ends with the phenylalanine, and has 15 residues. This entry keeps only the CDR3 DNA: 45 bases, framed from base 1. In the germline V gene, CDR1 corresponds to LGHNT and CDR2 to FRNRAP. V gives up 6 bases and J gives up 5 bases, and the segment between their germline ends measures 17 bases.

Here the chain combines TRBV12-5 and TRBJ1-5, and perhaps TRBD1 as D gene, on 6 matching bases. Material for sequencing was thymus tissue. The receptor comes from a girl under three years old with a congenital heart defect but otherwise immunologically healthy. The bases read TGTGCTAGTGGCTCTGGACAGACTGGGGATCAGCCCCAGCATTTT. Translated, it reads CASGSGQTGDQPQHF.